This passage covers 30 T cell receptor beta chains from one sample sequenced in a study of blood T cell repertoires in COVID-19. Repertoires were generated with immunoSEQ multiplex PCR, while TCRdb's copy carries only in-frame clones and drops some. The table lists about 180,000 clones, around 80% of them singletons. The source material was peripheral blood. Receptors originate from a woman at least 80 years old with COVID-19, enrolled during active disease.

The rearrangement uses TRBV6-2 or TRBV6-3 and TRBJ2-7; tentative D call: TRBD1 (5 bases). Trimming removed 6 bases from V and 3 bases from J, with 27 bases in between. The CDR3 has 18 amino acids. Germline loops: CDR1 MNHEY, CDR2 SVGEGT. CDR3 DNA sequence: TGTGCCAGCAGCCGAACACAGCGAACCTCAGACAGATACTACGAGCAGTACTTC. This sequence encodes CASSRTQRTSDRYYEQYF.

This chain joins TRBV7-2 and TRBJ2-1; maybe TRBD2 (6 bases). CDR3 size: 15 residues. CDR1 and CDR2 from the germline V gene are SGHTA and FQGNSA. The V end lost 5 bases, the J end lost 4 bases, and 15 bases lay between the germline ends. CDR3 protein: CASSPDSGPYNEQFF. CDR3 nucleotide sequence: TGTGCCAGCAGCCCGGATAGCGGCCCTTACAATGAGCAGTTCTTC.

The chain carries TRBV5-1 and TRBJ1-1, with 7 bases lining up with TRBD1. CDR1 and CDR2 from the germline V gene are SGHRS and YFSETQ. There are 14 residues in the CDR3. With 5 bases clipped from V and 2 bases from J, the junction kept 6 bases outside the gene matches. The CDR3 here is CASRATGVNTEAFF. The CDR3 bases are TGCGCCAGCAGGGCCACAGGGGTCAACACTGAAGCTTTCTTT. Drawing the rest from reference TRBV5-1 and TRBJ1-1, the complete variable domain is KAGVTQTPRYLIKTRGQQVTLSCSPISGHRSVSWYQQTPGQGLQFLFEYFSETQRNKGNFPGRFSGRQFSNSRSEMNVSTLELGDSALYLCASRATGVNTEAFFGQGTRLTVV.

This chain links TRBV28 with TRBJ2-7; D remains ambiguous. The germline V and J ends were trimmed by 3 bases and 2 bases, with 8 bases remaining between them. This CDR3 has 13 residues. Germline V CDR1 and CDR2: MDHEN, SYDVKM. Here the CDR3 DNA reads TGTGCCAGCAGTTTGGGCAGTCCCTACGAGCAGTACTTC. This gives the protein CASSLGSPYEQYF.

The CDR3: CASRAIGSQETQYF. The DNA of the CDR3 is TGTGCCAGCAGAGCTATTGGGAGCCAAGAGACCCAGTACTTC. The rearrangement joins TRBV2 to TRBJ2-5; D possibly corresponds to TRBD2 (5 bases). Germline V gene lookup returns CDR1 SNHLY and CDR2 FYNNEI. Between the trimmed V and J ends, which lost 6 bases and 1 base, there was a span of 12 bases. This CDR3 has 14 residues. The whole variable domain, filled in from reference TRBV2 and TRBJ2-5, reads EPEVTQTPSHQVTQMGQEVILRCVPISNHLYFYWYRQILGQKVEFLVSFYNNEISEKSEIFDDQFSVERPDGSNFTLKIRSTKLEDSAMYFCASRAIGSQETQYFGPGTRLLVL.

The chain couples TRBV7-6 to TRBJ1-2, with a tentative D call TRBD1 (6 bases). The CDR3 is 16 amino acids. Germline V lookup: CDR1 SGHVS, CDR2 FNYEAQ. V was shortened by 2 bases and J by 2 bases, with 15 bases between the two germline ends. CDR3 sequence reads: CASSLNAGAMNYGYTF. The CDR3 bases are TGTGCCAGCAGCTTAAACGCGGGGGCGATGAACTATGGCTACACCTTC.

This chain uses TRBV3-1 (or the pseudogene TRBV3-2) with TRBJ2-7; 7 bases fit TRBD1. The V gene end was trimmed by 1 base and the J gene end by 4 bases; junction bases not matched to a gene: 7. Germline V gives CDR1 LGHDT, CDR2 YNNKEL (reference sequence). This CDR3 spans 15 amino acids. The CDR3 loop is CASSQAWTGGYEQYF. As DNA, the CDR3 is TGTGCCAGCAGCCAAGCTTGGACAGGCGGGTACGAGCAGTACTTC.

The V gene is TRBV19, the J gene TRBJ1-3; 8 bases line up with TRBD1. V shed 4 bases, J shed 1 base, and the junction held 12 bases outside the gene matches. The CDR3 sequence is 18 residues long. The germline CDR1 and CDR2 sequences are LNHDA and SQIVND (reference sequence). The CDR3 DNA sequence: TGTGCCAGTAGTAACCCGGGACAGGTCCTTAATTCTGGAAACACCATATATTTT. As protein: CASSNPGQVLNSGNTIYF.

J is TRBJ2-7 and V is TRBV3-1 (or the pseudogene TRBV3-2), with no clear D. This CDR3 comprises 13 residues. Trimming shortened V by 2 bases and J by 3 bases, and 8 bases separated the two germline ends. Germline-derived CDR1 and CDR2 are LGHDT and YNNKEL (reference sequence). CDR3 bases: TGTGCCAGCAGCCAACCCCCTTTCTACGAGCAGTACTTC. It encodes CASSQPPFYEQYF.

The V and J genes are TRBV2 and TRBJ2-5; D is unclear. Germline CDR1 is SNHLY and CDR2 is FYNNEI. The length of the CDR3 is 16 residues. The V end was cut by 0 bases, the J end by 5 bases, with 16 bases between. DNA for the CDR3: TGTGCCAGCAGTGAAGCGCTTTCCCAGTTGTTGGAGACCCAGTACTTC. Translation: CASSEALSQLLETQYF.

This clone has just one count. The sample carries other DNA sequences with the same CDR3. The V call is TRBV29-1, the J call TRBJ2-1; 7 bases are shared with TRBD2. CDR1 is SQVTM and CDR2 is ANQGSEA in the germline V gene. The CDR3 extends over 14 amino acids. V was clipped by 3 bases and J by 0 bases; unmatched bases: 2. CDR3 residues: CSVEGGSSYNEQFF. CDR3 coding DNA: TGCAGCGTTGAGGGCGGGAGCTCCTACAATGAGCAGTTCTTC.

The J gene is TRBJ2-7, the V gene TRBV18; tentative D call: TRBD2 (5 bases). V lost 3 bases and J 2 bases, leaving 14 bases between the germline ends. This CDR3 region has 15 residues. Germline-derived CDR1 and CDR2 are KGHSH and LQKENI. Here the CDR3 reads CASSPTPGSTYEQYF. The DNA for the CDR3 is TGTGCCAGCTCACCGACACCGGGGAGCACCTACGAGCAGTACTTC.

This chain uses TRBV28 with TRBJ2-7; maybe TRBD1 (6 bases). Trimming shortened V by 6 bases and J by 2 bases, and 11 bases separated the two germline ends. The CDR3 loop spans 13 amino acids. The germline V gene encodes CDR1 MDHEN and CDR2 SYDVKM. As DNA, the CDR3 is TGTGCCAGCAGGTCAGGGGAGCCCTACGAGCAGTACTTC. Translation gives CASRSGEPYEQYF. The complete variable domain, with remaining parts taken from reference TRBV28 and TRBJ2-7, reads DVKVTQSSRYLVKRTGEKVFLECVQDMDHENMFWYRQDPGLGLRLIYFSYDVKMKEKGDIPEGYSVSREKKERFSLILESASTNQTSMYLCASRSGEPYEQYFGPGTRLTVT.

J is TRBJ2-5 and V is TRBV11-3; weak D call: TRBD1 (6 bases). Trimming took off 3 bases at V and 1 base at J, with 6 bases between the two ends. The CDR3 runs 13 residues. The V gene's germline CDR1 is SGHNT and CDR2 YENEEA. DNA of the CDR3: TGTGCCAGCAGCTTCAGGGGCCAAGAGACCCAGTACTTC. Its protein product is CASSFRGQETQYF.

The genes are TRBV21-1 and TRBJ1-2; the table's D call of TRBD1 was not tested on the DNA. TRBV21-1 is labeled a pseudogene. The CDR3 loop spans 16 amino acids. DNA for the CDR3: TGTGCCAGCAGCCAAAGGGCCCACAGGGAAAACTATGGCTACACCTTC. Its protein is CASSQRAHRENYGYTF.

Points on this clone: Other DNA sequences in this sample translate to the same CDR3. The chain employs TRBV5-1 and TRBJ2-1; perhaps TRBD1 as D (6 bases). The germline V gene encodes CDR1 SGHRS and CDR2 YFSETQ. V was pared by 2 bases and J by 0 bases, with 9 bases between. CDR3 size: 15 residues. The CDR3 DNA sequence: TGCGCCAGCAGCTTACAGGGAGACTCCTACAATGAGCAGTTCTTC. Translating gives CASSLQGDSYNEQFF. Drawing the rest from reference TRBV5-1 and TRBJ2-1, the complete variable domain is KAGVTQTPRYLIKTRGQQVTLSCSPISGHRSVSWYQQTPGQGLQFLFEYFSETQRNKGNFPGRFSGRQFSNSRSEMNVSTLELGDSALYLCASSLQGDSYNEQFFGPGTRLTVL.

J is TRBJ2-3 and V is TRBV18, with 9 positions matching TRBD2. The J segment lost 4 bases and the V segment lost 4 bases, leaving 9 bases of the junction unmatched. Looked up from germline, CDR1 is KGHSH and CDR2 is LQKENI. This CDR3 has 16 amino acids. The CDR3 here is CASSHGLAPPADTQYF. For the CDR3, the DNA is TGTGCCAGCTCACACGGACTAGCGCCCCCCGCAGATACGCAGTATTTT.

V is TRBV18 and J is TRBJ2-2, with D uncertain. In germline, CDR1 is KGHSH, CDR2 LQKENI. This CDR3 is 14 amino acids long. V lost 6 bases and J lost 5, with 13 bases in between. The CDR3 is CASSGREATGELFF. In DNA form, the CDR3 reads TGTGCCAGCTCTGGAAGAGAGGCTACCGGGGAGCTGTTTTTT.

The DNA for the CDR3 is TGTGCCAGCAGATCCGGGACAGGTGGGGGATATGGCTACACCTTC. Its protein is CASRSGTGGGYGYTF. V usage is TRBV25-1 and J usage is TRBJ1-2, with 8 positions matching TRBD1. CDR1 and CDR2 from the germline V gene are MGHDK and SYGVNS. Trimming took 6 bases from V and 5 from J; bases not matched to a gene: 11. There are 15 residues in the CDR3.

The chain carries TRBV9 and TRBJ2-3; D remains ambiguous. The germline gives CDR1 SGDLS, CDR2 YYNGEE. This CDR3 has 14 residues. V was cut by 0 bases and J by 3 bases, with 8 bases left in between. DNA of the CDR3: TGTGCCAGCAGCGTAGTGGTAGAAACAGATACGCAGTATTTT. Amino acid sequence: CASSVVVETDTQYF. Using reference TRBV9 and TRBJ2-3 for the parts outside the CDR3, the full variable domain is DSGVTQTPKHLITATGQRVTLRCSPRSGDLSVYWYQQSLDQGLQFLIQYYNGEERAKGNILERFSAQQFPDLHSELNLSSLELGDSALYFCASSVVVETDTQYFGPGTRLTVL.

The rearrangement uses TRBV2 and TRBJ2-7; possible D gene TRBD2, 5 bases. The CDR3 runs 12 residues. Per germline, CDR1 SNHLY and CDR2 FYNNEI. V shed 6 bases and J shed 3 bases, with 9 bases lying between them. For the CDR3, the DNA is TGTGCCAGCAGCTGGACTTACTACGAGCAGTACTTC. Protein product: CASSWTYYEQYF.

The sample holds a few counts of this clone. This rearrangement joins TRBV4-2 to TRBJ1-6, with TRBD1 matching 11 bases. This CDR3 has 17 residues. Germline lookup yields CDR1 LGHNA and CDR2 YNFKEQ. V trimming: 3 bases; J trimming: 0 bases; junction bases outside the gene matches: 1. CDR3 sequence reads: CASSHGTGGSYNSPLHF. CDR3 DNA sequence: TGTGCCAGCAGCCATGGGACAGGGGGCTCCTATAATTCACCCCTCCACTTT.

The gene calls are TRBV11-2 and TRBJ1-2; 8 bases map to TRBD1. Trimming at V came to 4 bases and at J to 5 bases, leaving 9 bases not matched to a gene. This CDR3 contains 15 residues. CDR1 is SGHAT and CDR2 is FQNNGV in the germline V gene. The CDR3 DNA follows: TGTGCCAGCAGCTATGTTCAGGGGGCGCGGTATGGCTACACCTTC. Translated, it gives CASSYVQGARYGYTF.

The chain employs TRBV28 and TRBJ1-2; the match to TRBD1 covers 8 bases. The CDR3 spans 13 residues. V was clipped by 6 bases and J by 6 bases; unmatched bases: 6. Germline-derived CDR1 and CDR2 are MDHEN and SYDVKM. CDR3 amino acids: CASSYGQGHGYTF. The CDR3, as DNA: TGTGCCAGCAGCTATGGACAGGGCCATGGCTACACCTTC.

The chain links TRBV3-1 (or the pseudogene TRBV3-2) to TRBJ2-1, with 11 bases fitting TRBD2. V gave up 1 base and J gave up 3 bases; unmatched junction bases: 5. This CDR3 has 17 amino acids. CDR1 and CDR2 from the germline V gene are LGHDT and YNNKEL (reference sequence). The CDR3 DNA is TGTGCCAGCAGCCAAGGCGGGCTAGCGGGAGGCTACAATGAGCAGTTCTTC. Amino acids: CASSQGGLAGGYNEQFF.

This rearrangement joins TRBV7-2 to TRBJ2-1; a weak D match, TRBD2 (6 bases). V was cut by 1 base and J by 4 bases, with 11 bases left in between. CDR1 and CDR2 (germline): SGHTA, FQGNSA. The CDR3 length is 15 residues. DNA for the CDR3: TGTGCCAGCAGCTTAGACGGGACTCTTTACAATGAGCAGTTCTTC. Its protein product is CASSLDGTLYNEQFF. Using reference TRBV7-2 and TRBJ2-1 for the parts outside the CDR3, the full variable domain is GAGVSQSPSNKVTEKGKDVELRCDPISGHTALYWYRQSLGQGLEFLIYFQGNSAPDKSGLPSDRFSAERTGGSVSTLTIQRTQQEDSAVYLCASSLDGTLYNEQFFGPGTRLTVL.

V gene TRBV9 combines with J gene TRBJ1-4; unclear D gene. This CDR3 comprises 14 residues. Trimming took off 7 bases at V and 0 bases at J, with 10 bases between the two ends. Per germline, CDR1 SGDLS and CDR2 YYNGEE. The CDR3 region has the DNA TGTGCCAGCGGCCCAGAAGCAACTAATGAAAAACTGTTTTTT. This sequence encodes CASGPEATNEKLFF.

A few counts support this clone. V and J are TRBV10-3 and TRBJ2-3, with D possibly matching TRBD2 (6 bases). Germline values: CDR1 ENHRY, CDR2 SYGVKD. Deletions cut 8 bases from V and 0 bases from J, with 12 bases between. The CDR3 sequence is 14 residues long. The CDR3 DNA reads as TGTGCCATCCAGGGCGGGGTGAGCACAGATACGCAGTATTTT. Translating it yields CAIQGGVSTDTQYF.

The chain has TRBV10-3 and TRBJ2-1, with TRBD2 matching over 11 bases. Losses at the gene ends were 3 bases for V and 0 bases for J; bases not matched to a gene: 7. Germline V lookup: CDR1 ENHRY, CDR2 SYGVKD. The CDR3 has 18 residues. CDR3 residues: CAISDGLAGWDSYNEQFF. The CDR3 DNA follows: TGTGCCATCAGTGACGGACTAGCGGGCTGGGACTCCTACAATGAGCAGTTCTTC.

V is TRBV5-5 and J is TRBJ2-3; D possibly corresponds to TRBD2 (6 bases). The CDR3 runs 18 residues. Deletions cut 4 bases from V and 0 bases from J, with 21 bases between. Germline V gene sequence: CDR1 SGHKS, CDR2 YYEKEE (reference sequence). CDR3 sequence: CASSRQWTNSPSTDTQYF. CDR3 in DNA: TGTGCCAGCAGCCGCCAATGGACTAACTCTCCTAGCACAGATACGCAGTATTTT.